The sequence of this TCR beta chain was determined in a study of T-cell reconstitution after alpha-beta-depleted transplantation in children. Study-level results: Counts and diversity of T cells one year after transplant came mostly from newly produced T cells. It was reported that alpha-beta T cells came from several hundred expanded graft clones (about two months after transplant). It was surviving recipient T cells and thymic progenitors that gave some patients high TCRbeta diversity at day 60.

Researchers prepared the TCRbeta library using unique molecular identifiers, the study reports. One entry per CDR3 protein results from TCRdb running MiXCR on the PCR reads. In the table there are more than 400,000 distinct CDR3 sequences, roughly 10% of which are singletons. This clonotype was observed a handful of times. Its antigen is currently unknown. In germline, CDR1 is LGHNT, CDR2 FRNRAP. The V end lost 0 bases, the J end lost 3 bases, and 29 bases lay between the germline ends. CDR3 size: 22 residues. The TCR was taken from a female patient under 10 years old who had a stem cell transplant for aplastic anemia, so the T cells may come from the graft donor. The rearrangement uses TRBV12-5 and TRBJ1-4; D is perhaps TRBD1 (5 bases). The input for sequencing was PBMCs, mostly from graft donor cells, taken 180 days after TCRalphabeta/CD19-depleted stem cell transplant. CDR3 residues: CASGLVKLPEGGTIEANEKLFF. The CDR3, as DNA: TGTGCTAGTGGTTTGGTAAAGCTACCCGAAGGAGGGACCATAGAAGCTAATGAAAAACTGTTTTTT. Full variable domain (missing parts from reference TRBV12-5 and TRBJ1-4): DARVTQTPRHKVTEMGQEVTMRCQPILGHNTVFWYRQTMMQGLELLAYFRNRAPLDDSGMPKDRFSAEMPDATLATLKIQPSEPRDSAVYFCASGLVKLPEGGTIEANEKLFFGSGTQLSVL.